The source of this T cell receptor (beta chain) is a study of blood T cell repertoires in COVID-19. Study context: Spain, Italy and the United States supplied samples that represented acute and convalescent COVID-19.

This clone was found once. Study processing details: For nucleated cells, counts were estimated from reference gene primer amplification. Sequencing used immunoSEQ multiplex PCR; TCRdb keeps in-frame clones, though not all of them. That table supplies the V and J calls and clone size; D and trimming were determined from the DNA. The sample shows more than 150,000 clones, about nine tenths of them seen only once. CDR3 size: 17 residues. The sample comprised peripheral blood. This rearrangement joins TRBV7-5 to TRBJ2-1; the listed D gene, TRBD1, was not tested against the DNA. TRBV7-5 is flagged as a pseudogene. This TCR derives from a man aged 40-49 years with acute or convalescent COVID-19. The CDR3 spells CARSLLTTGTTNNEQFF. The CDR3 DNA reads TGTGCCAGAAGCTTACTCACCACCGGGACAACCAACAATGAGCAGTTCTTC.